The 7 T cell receptor beta chains given below trace back to one sample, sequenced in a study of monozygotic twins with cystic fibrosis. Clones were sequenced by immunoSEQ multiplex PCR, and TCRdb holds only the in-frame ones, with some missing. The sample includes 39,000 or so clones, around 90% of them seen just once. Sequencing input: blood. These TCRs come from a boy aged 2 to 9 with cystic fibrosis.

The V gene is TRBV18, the J gene TRBJ1-1, with TRBD1 matching over 10 bases. The germline CDR1 and CDR2 sequences are KGHSH and LQKENI. V lost 2 bases, J lost 4 bases, and 7 bases stayed unmatched. This CDR3 is built from 16 residues. This chain's CDR3 is CASSPERDRGVTEAFF. In DNA form, the CDR3 reads TGTGCCAGCTCACCAGAGAGGGACAGGGGCGTCACTGAAGCTTTCTTT.

The chain combines TRBV4-2 with TRBJ2-3, with 7 bases matching TRBD2. The V segment lost 0 bases and the J segment 2 bases; nucleotides outside the gene matches: 8. CDR1 LGHNA and CDR2 YNFKEQ come from the germline V gene. The CDR3 length is 17 residues. The CDR3 here is CASSQDLGSGPTDTQYF. The DNA for the CDR3 is TGTGCCAGCAGCCAAGATTTGGGTAGCGGGCCCACAGATACGCAGTATTTT.

The chain recombines TRBV27 with TRBJ1-2; a possible D gene is TRBD1 (6 bases). Germline CDR1 reads MNHEY; CDR2 reads SMNVEV (reference sequence). Trimming cost V 5 bases and J 4 bases, with 20 bases left between them. The CDR3 runs 16 residues. CDR3 amino acids: CASSDPRQEGGYGYTF. In DNA form, the CDR3 reads TGTGCCAGCAGTGACCCAAGACAGGAAGGAGGCTATGGCTACACCTTC.

This chain connects TRBV5-1 to TRBJ1-4; D is perhaps TRBD1 (5 bases). Germline V CDR1 and CDR2: SGHRS, YFSETQ. The V and J ends lost 2 bases and 8 bases respectively, with 16 bases between them. CDR3 length equals 15 residues. This CDR3 reads CASSFSGTVSEKLFF. The DNA of the CDR3 is TGCGCCAGCAGCTTTTCCGGGACTGTAAGCGAAAAACTGTTTTTT.

This chain joins TRBV7-9 and TRBJ2-5, with TRBD1 identical over 9 bases. V shed 4 bases and J 4 bases; nucleotides not matched to a gene: 7. This CDR3 has 15 amino acids. The germline CDR1 and CDR2 sequences are SEHNR and FQNEAQ (reference sequence). In nucleotides, the CDR3 is TGTGCCAGCAGCTCCCCGGGACAGGGTCGAGAGACCCAGTACTTC. Its protein product is CASSSPGQGRETQYF.

The chain employs TRBV15 and TRBJ1-4; D gene uncertain. The CDR3 runs to 18 residues. Germline assignment: CDR1 LNHNV and CDR2 YYDKDF (reference sequence). With 3 bases removed from V and 8 bases from J, the gap between germline ends came to 25 bases. The CDR3 region has the DNA TGTGCCACCAGCAGCCGCGCGGCTACGGCCGCGCGAGGAGAAAAACTGTTTTTT. The encoded protein is CATSSRAATAARGEKLFF.

The V and J genes are TRBV14 and TRBJ2-1; 12 bases map to TRBD2. V shed 4 bases, J shed 9 bases, and the junction held 7 bases outside the gene matches. CDR3 length: 15 residues. CDR1 and CDR2 (germline): SGHDN, FVKESK. CDR3 in amino acids: CASSRTSGVVGEQFF. The CDR3 bases are TGTGCCAGCAGCCGGACTAGCGGGGTTGTTGGTGAGCAGTTCTTC.